The text below deals with one TCR beta chain. Its antigen is as yet unknown. Repertoires were generated with immunoSEQ multiplex PCR, while TCRdb's copy carries only in-frame clones and drops some. The data show around 1.1 million clones, approximately 80% seen once. This sample stems from a study of shared clonotypes between healthy human individuals. Study-wide results and caveats: It was observed that around 5% of naive CD4 clonotypes were shared across a handful of donors.

The CDR3 consists of 14 residues. V was trimmed by 3 bases and J by 8 bases, leaving 16 bases between them. Germline V CDR1 and CDR2: MDHEN, SYDVKM. Researchers partitioned CD4+ cells into CD45RA+ naive and CD45RA-negative memory subsets. Specimen: memory CD4+ T cells from PBMCs. Subset specified: CD45RA-negative fraction. The V gene is TRBV28, the J gene TRBJ1-2; no firm D call. The receptor's source is a man aged 18 to 30 in good health. Some clones in this sample may be carry-over from other donors' samples. DNA for the CDR3: TGTGCCAGCAGTTTTGGCAGTACAATAAAAGGCTACACCTTC. It encodes CASSFGSTIKGYTF.